This T cell receptor (beta chain) was recovered during a study of CD8 T cells in Susac syndrome (dated by TCRdb to between 2019 and 2020). Looking at the study overall: Of the Susac syndrome patients who were sequenced, more than five had clinically active disease and eight were in clinical remission. At the time of blood withdrawal, Susac syndrome patients were either therapy-naive, taking corticosteroids (with some also receiving IVIg), or on IVIg alone. Repertoire sequencing was used to test whether CD8+ T cell activation and differentiation in Susac syndrome was antigen driven. The paper as a whole reports these results and caveats: In the CD4+ T cell repertoire of Susac syndrome patients, clonal expansion was not detected. The TCR sequencing and HLA analysis was acknowledged to have included a relatively small number of individuals.

Comments on this clonotype: This clone's antigen is unknown. Qualities for individual bases were not recorded, and no much larger clone is one base off.

RNA was extracted using the RNeasy kit, and roughly 0.5 to 1 microgram was reverse transcribed with random hexamers. TCR beta CDR3 regions were amplified with the immunoSEQ multiplex PCR assay covering 54 Vbeta and 13 Jbeta segments. Bias from PCR amplification was corrected by using a synthetic template baseline for primer optimization and for computational correction. Per the source publication's procedure: Reads were assigned to V, D and J genes according to IMGT and analyzed in immunoSEQ Analyzer, with only productive sequences retained. Clonality was computed as one minus Shannon entropy normalized by log2 of the number of productive unique sequences. Public and private clones were assessed among the 100 most prevalent clones of each patient and control. Clones were defined as Susac-specific if absent from the healthy and MS cohorts, from 1052 published viral clones and from other ImmuneACCESS disease sequences. TCRdb handled the public reads itself, with Q25 trimming in fastp and clone calling in MiXCR, and kept productive beta chains. Rows with a matching CDR3 protein are joined into one entry that keeps the most common DNA and genes. The V and J calls shown here were made by TCRdb, not taken from the authors' results. This sample has more than 110,000 distinct CDR3 sequences in its table, and approximately 95% of those were observed once. About 0.15% of the sample lies in the top ten.

High-throughput TCR beta sequencing profiled peripheral blood CD8+ and CD4+ T cells from healthy donors, Susac syndrome patients and multiple sclerosis patients. Recently defined diagnostic criteria for definite or probable disease were met by the Susac syndrome patients. Bulk CD8+ and CD4+ T cells were purified by magnetic negative isolation, whereas CD8+ TEMRA cells were enriched by FACS. Blood was drawn into EDTA tubes, processed within 24 hours, and PBMCs were isolated by density gradient centrifugation. PBMCs intended for TCR sequencing were cryopreserved in liquid nitrogen and thawed later in a water bath at 37 degrees C. A purity of at least 90% was achieved for sorted or isolated CD4+, CD8+ and CD8+ TEMRA cells. The CDR1 and CDR2 encoded by the germline V gene are LGHNA and YSLEER. Including cysteine and phenylalanine, the CDR3 has 13 amino acids. Of all the DNA, just the CDR3 is kept, 39 bases in frame from base 1. V gives up 0 bases and J gives up 5 bases, and the segment between their germline ends measures 7 bases.

The sample was CD4+ T cells from PBMCs. The source of this sequence is a human donor with Susac syndrome. The V and J genes are TRBV4-3 and TRBJ2-5; the D segment cannot be called with confidence. The sequenced DNA is TGCGCCAGCAGCCAAGATGTCGGGGAGACCCAGTACTTC. Protein translation: CASSQDVGETQYF.